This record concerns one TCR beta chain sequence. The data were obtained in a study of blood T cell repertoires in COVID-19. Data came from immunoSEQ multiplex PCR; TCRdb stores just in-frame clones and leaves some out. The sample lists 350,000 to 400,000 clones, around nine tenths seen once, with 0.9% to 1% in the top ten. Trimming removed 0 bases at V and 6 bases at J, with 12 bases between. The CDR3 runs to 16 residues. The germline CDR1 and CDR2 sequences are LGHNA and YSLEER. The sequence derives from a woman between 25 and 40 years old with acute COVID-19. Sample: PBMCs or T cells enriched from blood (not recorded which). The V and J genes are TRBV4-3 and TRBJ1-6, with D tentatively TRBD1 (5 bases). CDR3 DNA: TGCGCCAGCAGCCAAGATCTGCGCAGGGCTAATTCACCCCTCCACTTT. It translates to CASSQDLRRANSPLHF.